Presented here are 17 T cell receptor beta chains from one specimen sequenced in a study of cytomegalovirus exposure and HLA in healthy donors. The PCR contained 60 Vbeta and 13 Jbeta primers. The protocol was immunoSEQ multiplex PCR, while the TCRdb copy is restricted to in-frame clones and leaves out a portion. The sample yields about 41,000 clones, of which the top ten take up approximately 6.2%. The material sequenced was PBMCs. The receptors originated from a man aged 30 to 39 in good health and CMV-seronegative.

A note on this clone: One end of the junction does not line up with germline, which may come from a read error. The CDR3: CASSYPEQTSGSDNEQFF. The CDR3 nucleotides read TGTGCCAGCAGCTACCCCGAACAGACTAGCGGCTCCGACAATGAGCAGTTCTTC. The chain links TRBV14 to TRBJ2-1; 9 bases fit TRBD2. Germline V lookup: CDR1 SGHDN, CDR2 FVKESK. The CDR3 sequence is 18 residues long.

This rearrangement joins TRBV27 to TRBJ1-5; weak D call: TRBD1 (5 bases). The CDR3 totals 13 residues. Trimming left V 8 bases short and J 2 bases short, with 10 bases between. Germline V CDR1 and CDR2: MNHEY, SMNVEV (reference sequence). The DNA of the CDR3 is TGTGCCAGCGGGTACAGGCGCAATCAGCCCCAGCATTTT. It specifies CASGYRRNQPQHF.

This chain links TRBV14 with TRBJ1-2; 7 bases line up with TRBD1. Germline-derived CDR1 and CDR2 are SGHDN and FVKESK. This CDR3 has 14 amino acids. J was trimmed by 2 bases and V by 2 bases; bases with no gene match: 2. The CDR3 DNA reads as TGTGCCAGCAGCCAAACGACAGGGAACTATGGCTACACCTTC. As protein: CASSQTTGNYGYTF. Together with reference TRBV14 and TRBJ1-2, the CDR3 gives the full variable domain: EAGVTQFPSHSVIEKGQTVTLRCDPISGHDNLYWYRRVMGKEIKFLLHFVKESKQDESGMPNNRFLAERTGGTYSTLKVQPAELEDSGVYFCASSQTTGNYGYTFGSGTRLTVV.

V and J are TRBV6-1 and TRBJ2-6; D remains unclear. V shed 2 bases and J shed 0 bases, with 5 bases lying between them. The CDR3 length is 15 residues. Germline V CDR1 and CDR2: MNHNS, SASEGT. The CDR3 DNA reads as TGTGCCAGCAGTGAAAATCTCTCTGGGGCCAACGTCCTGACTTTC. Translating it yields CASSENLSGANVLTF.

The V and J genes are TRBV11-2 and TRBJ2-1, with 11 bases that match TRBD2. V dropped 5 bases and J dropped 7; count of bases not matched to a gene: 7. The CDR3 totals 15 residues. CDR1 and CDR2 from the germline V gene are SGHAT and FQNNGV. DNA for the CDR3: TGTGCCAGCAGCACCATAGCGGGGGGGCTTAATGAGCAGTTCTTC. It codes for CASSTIAGGLNEQFF.

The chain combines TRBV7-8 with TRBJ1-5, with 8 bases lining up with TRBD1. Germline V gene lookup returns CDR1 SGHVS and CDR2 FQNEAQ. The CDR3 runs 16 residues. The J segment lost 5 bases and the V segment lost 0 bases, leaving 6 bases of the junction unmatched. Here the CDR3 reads CASSLAGQGRDQPQHF. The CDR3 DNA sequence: TGTGCCAGCAGCTTAGCCGGACAGGGAAGGGATCAGCCCCAGCATTTT.

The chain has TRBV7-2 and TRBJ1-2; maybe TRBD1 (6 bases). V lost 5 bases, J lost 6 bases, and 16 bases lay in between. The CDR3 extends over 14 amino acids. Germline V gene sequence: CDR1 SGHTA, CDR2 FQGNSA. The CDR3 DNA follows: TGTGCCAGCAGCCGGGGGGGCGTTTCCCATGGCTACACCTTC. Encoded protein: CASSRGGVSHGYTF.

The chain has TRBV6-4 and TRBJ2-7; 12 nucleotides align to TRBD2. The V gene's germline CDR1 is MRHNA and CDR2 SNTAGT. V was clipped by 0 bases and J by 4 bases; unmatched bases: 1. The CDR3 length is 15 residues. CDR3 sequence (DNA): TGTGCCAGCAGTGACTCGACTAGCGGGAGTTACGAGCAGTACTTC. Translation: CASSDSTSGSYEQYF.

CDR3 amino acids: CASSLTSGEQYF. DNA of the CDR3: TGCGCCAGCAGCTTAACTAGCGGGGAGCAGTACTTC. The chain joins TRBV5-1 to TRBJ2-7, with TRBD2 identical over 9 bases. V lost 2 bases, J lost 7 bases, and 1 base stayed unmatched. The length of the CDR3 is 12 residues. From germline, CDR1 is SGHRS and CDR2 YFSETQ.

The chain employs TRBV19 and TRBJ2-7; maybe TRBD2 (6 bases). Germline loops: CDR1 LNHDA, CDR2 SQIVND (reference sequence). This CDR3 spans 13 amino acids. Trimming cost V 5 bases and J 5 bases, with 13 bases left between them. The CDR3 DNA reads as TGTGCCAGTAGTTCCCACGGAGGGGACGAGCAGTACTTC. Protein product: CASSSHGGDEQYF.

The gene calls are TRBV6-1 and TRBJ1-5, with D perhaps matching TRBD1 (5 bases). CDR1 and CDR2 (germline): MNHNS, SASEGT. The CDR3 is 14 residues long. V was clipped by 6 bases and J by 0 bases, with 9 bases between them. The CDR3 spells CASRRDHSNQPQHF. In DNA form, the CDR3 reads TGTGCCAGCAGGCGGGACCATAGCAATCAGCCCCAGCATTTT.

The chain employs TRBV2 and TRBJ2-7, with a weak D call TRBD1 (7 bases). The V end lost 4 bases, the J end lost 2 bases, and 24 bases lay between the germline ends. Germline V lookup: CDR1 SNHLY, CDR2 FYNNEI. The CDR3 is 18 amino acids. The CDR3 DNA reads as TGTGCCAGCAGTGGAAGGAACAGGGGCCCGGGCGGGGCCTACGAGCAGTACTTC. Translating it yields CASSGRNRGPGGAYEQYF.

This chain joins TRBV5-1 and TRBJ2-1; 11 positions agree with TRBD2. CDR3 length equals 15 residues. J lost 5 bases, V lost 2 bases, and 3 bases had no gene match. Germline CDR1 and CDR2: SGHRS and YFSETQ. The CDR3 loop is CASSLLAGADNEQFF. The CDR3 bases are TGCGCCAGCAGCTTACTAGCGGGGGCCGACAATGAGCAGTTCTTC.

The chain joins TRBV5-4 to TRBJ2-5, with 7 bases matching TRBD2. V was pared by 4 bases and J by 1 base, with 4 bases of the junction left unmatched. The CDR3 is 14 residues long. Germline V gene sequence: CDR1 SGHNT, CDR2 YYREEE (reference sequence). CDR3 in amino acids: CASSETSVQETQYF. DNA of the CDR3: TGTGCCAGCAGCGAAACTAGCGTCCAAGAGACCCAGTACTTC.

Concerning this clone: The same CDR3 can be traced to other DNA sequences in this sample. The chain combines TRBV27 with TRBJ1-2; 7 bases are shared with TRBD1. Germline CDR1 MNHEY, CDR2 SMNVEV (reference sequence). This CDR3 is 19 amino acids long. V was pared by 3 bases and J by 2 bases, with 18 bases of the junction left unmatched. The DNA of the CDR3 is TGTGCCAGCAGTTTCTCTGGTAGGGGGCTCACAATCCCGAACTATGGCTACACCTTC. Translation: CASSFSGRGLTIPNYGYTF.

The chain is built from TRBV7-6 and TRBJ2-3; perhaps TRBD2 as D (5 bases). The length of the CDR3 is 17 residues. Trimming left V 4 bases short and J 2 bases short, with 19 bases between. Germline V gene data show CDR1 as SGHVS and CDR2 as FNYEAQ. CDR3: CASSSLRTGILTDTQYF. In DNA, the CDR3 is TGTGCCAGCAGCTCTCTTCGAACCGGGATACTCACAGATACGCAGTATTTT.

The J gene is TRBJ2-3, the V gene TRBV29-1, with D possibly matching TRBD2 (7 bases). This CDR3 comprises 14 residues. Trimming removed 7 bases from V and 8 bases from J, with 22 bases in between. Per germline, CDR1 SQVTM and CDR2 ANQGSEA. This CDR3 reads CSATPRGGPITQYF. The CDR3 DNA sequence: TGCAGCGCTACTCCTAGGGGGGGTCCAATTACGCAGTATTTT.